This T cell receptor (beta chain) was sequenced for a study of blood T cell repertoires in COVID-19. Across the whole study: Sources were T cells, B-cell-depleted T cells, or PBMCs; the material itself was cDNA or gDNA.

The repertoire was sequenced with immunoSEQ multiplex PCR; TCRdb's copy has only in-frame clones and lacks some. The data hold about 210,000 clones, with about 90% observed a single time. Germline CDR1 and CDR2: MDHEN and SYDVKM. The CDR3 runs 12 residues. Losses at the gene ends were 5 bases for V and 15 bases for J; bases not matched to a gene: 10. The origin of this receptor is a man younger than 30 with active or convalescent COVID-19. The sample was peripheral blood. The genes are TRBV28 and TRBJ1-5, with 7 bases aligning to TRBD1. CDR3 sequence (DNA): TGTGCCAGCAGTATGACAGGGACCGTAGGGCATTTT. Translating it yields CASSMTGTVGHF.